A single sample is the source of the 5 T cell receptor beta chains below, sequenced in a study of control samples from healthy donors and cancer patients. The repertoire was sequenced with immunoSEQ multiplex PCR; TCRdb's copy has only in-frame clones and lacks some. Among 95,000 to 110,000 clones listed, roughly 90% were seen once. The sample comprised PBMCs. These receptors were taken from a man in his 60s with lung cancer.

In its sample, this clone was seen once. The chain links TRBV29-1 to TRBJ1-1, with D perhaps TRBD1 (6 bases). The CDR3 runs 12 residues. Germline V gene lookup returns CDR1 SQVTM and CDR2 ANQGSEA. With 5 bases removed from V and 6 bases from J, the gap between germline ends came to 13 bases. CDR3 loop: CSVLQGRAEAFF. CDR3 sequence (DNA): TGCAGCGTTCTACAGGGTAGGGCTGAAGCTTTCTTT.

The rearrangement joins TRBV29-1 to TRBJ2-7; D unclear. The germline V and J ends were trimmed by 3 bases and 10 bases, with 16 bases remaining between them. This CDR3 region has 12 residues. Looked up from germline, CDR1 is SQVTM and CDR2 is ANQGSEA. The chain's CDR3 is CSVETALGFQYV. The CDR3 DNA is TGCAGCGTTGAGACTGCCTTAGGTTTTCAGTACGTC.

The CDR3 nucleotides are TGCGCCAGCAGCTTGGGGGGCAGCTACACTGAAGCTTTCTTT. Translation gives CASSLGGSYTEAFF. V usage is TRBV5-1 and J usage is TRBJ1-1, with D possibly being TRBD1 (5 bases). This CDR3 is built from 14 residues. Per the germline V gene, CDR1 is SGHRS and CDR2 is YFSETQ. With 0 bases removed from V and 3 bases from J, the gap between germline ends came to 9 bases.

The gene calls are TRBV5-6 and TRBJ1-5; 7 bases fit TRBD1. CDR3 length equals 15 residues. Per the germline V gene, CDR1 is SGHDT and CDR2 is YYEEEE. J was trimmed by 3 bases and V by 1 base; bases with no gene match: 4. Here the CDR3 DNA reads TGTGCCAGCAGCTTGAGGGGGCTCAACAATCAGCCCCAGCATTTT. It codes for CASSLRGLNNQPQHF. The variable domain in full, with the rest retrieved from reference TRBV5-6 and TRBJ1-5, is DAGVTQSPTHLIKTRGQQVTLRCSPKSGHDTVSWYQQALGQGPQFIFQYYEEEERQRGNFPDRFSGHQFPNYSSELNVNALLLGDSALYLCASSLRGLNNQPQHFGDGTRLSIL.

The CDR3 coding sequence is TGTGCCGCAGGGCCCTACACCGGGGAGCTGTTTTTT. This sequence encodes CAAGPYTGELFF. This rearrangement joins TRBV2 to TRBJ2-2, with a possible D match to TRBD1 (5 bases). The CDR3 consists of 12 residues. V lost 11 bases and J lost 3, with 10 bases in between. Per the germline V gene, CDR1 is SNHLY and CDR2 is FYNNEI.